Included here is one T cell receptor (beta chain) sequence, with context. Produced via immunoSEQ multiplex PCR; TCRdb's table is partial and in-frame only. This sample carries about 350,000 clones, about 90% of them seen once, and the ten largest clones take over 6%. This record belongs to a study of blood T cell repertoires in COVID-19. About the study: Italy, Spain and the United States were the sources of the convalescent and acute COVID-19 samples.

This TCR was sampled from a woman between 45 and 65 years old with COVID-19, enrolled during active disease. Sequenced sample: peripheral blood.

CDR3 DNA: TGTGCCAGCAGGCTATTATCGAACACTGAAGCTTTCTTT. This translates into CASRLLSNTEAFF. The rearrangement joins TRBV6-5 to TRBJ1-1; no firm D call. V was cut by 6 bases and J by 1 base, with 9 bases left in between. The CDR3 sequence is 13 residues long. The germline CDR1 and CDR2 sequences are MNHEY and SVGAGI.